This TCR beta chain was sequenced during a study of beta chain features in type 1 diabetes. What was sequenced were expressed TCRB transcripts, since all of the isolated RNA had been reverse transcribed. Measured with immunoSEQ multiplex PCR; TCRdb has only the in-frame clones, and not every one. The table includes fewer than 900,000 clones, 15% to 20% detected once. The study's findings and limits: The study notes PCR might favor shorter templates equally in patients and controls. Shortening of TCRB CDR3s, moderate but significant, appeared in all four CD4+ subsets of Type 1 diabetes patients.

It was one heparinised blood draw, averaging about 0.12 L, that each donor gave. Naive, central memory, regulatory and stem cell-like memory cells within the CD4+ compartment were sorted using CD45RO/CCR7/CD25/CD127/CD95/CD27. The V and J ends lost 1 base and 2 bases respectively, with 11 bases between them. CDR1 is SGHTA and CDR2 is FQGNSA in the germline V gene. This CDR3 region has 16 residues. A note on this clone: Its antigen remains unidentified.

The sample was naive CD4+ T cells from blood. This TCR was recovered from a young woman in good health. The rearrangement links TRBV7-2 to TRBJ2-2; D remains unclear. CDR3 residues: CASSLVLGRNTGELFF. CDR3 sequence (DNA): TGTGCCAGCAGCTTAGTCTTGGGAAGAAACACCGGGGAGCTGTTTTTT.